This entry lists 8 T cell receptor beta chains sequenced from one sample in a study of cytotoxic CD8 clonotypes in ibrutinib-treated CLL. Assay used: immunoSEQ multiplex PCR; TCRdb lists only in-frame clones, some missing. The table includes more than 15,000 clones, roughly three fifths detected once. The material was PBMCs, obtained after 12 months of ibrutinib treatment. These TCRs come from a human donor with chronic lymphocytic leukemia.

The chain joins TRBV27 to TRBJ1-1, with D unresolved. Looked up from germline, CDR1 is MNHEY and CDR2 is SMNVEV (reference sequence). CDR3 length: 13 amino acids. The germline V and J ends were trimmed by 6 bases and 1 base, with 9 bases remaining between them. CDR3 nucleotides: TGTGCCAGCAGGGGCCGGGCGAACACTGAAGCTTTCTTT. As protein: CASRGRANTEAFF.

The CDR3 protein is CASSLSLTGGGHGYTF. The CDR3 bases are TGTGCCAGCAGTTTATCTTTGACAGGGGGAGGCCATGGCTACACCTTC. V gene TRBV28 combines with J gene TRBJ1-2; 9 bases align to TRBD1. The germline gives CDR1 MDHEN, CDR2 SYDVKM. This CDR3 comprises 16 residues. V was pared by 1 base and J by 6 bases, with 9 bases of the junction left unmatched.

This clone was detected only a few times. Mismatch with germline at one junction end may stem from a read error. This rearrangement joins TRBV6-6 to TRBJ1-5; 7 nucleotides match TRBD1. The CDR3 is 14 amino acids. Germline lookup yields CDR1 MNHNY and CDR2 SVGAGI (reference sequence). The CDR3 loop reads CASTYRGRDQPQHF. Written as DNA, the CDR3 is TGTGCCAGCACTTACAGGGGCAGGGATCAGCCCCAGCATTTT.

The chain is built from TRBV19 and TRBJ2-7; no reliable D call. There are 15 residues in the CDR3. V was shortened by 3 bases and J by 0 bases, with 12 bases between the two germline ends. The germline CDR1 and CDR2 sequences are LNHDA and SQIVND (reference sequence). CDR3 bases: TGTGCCAGTAGTATCATGGCGGAAAGCTCCTACGAGCAGTACTTC. Amino acids: CASSIMAESSYEQYF.

This chain joins TRBV2 and TRBJ2-1, with TRBD1 matching 9 bases. The CDR3 runs 15 residues. J was trimmed by 5 bases and V by 7 bases; bases with no gene match: 9. CDR1 is SNHLY and CDR2 is FYNNEI in the germline V gene. The CDR3 region has the DNA TGTGCCAGCACCTTTCCCGGGACAGGGAACAATGAGCAGTTCTTC. It translates to CASTFPGTGNNEQFF.

This clone turned up a few times. The rearrangement joins TRBV5-5 to TRBJ1-1; the D gene is possibly TRBD1 (5 bases). Trimming cost V 4 bases and J 7 bases, with 14 bases left between them. The V gene's germline CDR1 is SGHKS and CDR2 YYEKEE (reference sequence). The CDR3 extends over 13 amino acids. In nucleotides, the CDR3 is TGTGCCAGCAGCACCCAGGGAGTACTTGAAGCTTTCTTT. It encodes CASSTQGVLEAFF.

The CDR3 region has the DNA TGTGCCAGCGCCTTCCTCCCTACAGGGTCAGATACGCAGTATTTT. Amino acids: CASAFLPTGSDTQYF. J is TRBJ2-3 and V is TRBV6-5; D may be TRBD1 (6 bases). Per germline, CDR1 MNHEY and CDR2 SVGAGI. CDR3 length: 15 residues. V shed 8 bases and J shed 4 bases, with 19 bases lying between them.

The gene calls are TRBV29-1 and TRBJ1-1, with a weak D call TRBD1 (5 bases). Germline CDR1 reads SQVTM; CDR2 reads ANQGSEA. V was trimmed by 4 bases and J by 0 bases, leaving 6 bases between them. The CDR3 length is 12 residues. The chain's CDR3 is CSVAGLNTEAFF. The CDR3 region has the DNA TGCAGCGTTGCAGGGCTGAACACTGAAGCTTTCTTT.